Given below is one TCR beta chain in context. The antigen is not known. This entry comes from a study of Ad26.COV2.S vaccination and SARS-CoV-2 variants. The overall study: Donor was in the COV1001 Ad26.COV2.S trial arm. In the study, Ad26.COV2.S was injected intramuscularly once, or twice 56 days apart.

Notes on the study in general: Once vaccination had occurred, spike-specific CD8+ and CD4+ T cell responses reportedly showed substantial breadth.

Sequencing was performed with immunoSEQ multiplex PCR; in TCRdb, only in-frame clones are kept and a portion is missing. The sample consists of fewer than 300,000 clones, more than 70% of them appearing once. Sample treatment: roughly 18 received Ad26.COV2.S at low or high dose, single or two shots; 5 received placebo; per-sample allocation not given. Day 63 following the first vaccine or placebo injection was when the samples were taken. This CDR3 is built from 16 residues. V lost 4 bases and J 7 bases, leaving 23 bases between the germline ends. The germline CDR1 and CDR2 sequences are KGHSY and FQNENV.

The sequences come from peripheral blood, collected in a trial of Ad26.COV2.S vaccine versus placebo. The chain combines TRBV16 with TRBJ2-7; weak D call: TRBD2 (6 bases). This clonotype was sampled from a person aged 18 to 59 who received the Ad26.COV2.S COVID-19 vaccine or a placebo. The CDR3 sequence is CASSPVSGVLLREQYF. The DNA for the CDR3 is TGTGCCAGCAGCCCCGTTTCGGGGGTTCTCCTACGGGAGCAGTACTTC.